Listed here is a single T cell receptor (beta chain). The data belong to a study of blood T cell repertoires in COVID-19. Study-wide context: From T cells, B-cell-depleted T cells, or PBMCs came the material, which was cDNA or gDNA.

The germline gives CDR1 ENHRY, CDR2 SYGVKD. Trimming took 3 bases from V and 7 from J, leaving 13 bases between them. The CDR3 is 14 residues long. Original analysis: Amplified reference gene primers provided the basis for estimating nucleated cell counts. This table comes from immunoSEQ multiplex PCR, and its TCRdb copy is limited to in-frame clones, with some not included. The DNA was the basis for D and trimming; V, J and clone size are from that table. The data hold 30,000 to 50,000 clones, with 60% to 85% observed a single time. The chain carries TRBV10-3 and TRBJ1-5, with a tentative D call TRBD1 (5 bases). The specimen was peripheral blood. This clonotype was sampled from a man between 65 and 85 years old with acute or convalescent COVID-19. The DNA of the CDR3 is TGTGCCATCAGTGACGATCAGGGAAGCCAGCCCCAGCATTTT. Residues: CAISDDQGSQPQHF.